A few counts support the clone carrying this T cell receptor (beta chain). The antigen is not known. The data were taken from a study of persistence of HIV-infected CD4 T cells. Lysates of CMV-infected fibroblasts at around 9.9 ug/mL stimulated these cells. Sorted nonresponding memory CD4+ T cells were CD40L-negative, CD69-negative, CD45RO-high. The CDR3 extends over 11 amino acids. V was shortened by 10 bases and J by 5 bases, with 11 bases between the two germline ends. Per the germline V gene, CDR1 is MNHNY and CDR2 is SVGAGI (reference sequence). This was the immunoSEQ version 4 assay in survey mode. Clones were sequenced by immunoSEQ multiplex PCR, and TCRdb holds only the in-frame ones, with some missing. The table lists some 31,000 clones, 82% of them singletons.

The sequence derives from an adult man with HIV who was CMV-seropositive. The sample in question was CD4+ T cells sorted from PBMCs after approximately 18-hour stimulation, obtained from a patient who received antiretroviral therapy. This rearrangement joins TRBV6-6 to TRBJ1-1; D uncertain. CDR3 nucleotides: TGTGCCACCTCCAGGAAGACTGAAGCTTTCTTT. Its translation: CATSRKTEAFF.